This TCR beta chain was obtained from a study of cytomegalovirus exposure and HLA in healthy donors. Concerning this clone: Antigen: not known.

Findings and limits, study-wide: CMV serostatus was the only recorded immune exposure for donors. The number of N-insertions in an Asian-associated ancestry cluster was reportedly below the approximately 700-donor mean in a later analysis. Some V segments, TRBV6-2 and TRBV6-3 among them, were indistinguishable and were therefore excluded.

Vbeta (60) and Jbeta (13) primers were used in the PCR. Here immunoSEQ multiplex PCR was the method, and the copy in TCRdb shows in-frame clones only, minus some. In the table there are approximately 150,000 clones, 77% of which are singletons. Trimming took 5 bases from V and 4 from J, leaving 14 bases between them. Germline V lookup: CDR1 MDHEN, CDR2 SYDVKM. The CDR3 loop spans 15 amino acids. Sequencing was carried out using PBMCs. The TCR sequence derives from a woman in her thirties in good health and CMV-seropositive. This chain uses TRBV28 with TRBJ1-4; D not certain. As DNA, the CDR3 is TGTGCCAGCAGTCAAACCGCTACCAATAATGAAAAACTGTTTTTT. It yields the protein CASSQTATNNEKLFF. Full variable domain (remainder filled in from reference TRBV28 and TRBJ1-4): DVKVTQSSRYLVKRTGEKVFLECVQDMDHENMFWYRQDPGLGLRLIYFSYDVKMKEKGDIPEGYSVSREKKERFSLILESASTNQTSMYLCASSQTATNNEKLFFGSGTQLSVL.